The 28 T cell receptor beta chains below all came from one sample that was sequenced in a study of siplizumab effects on memory and regulatory T cells. Clones were sequenced by immunoSEQ multiplex PCR, and TCRdb holds only the in-frame ones, with some missing. The repertoire has some 62,000 clones, 65% to 80% of them found once; the top ten carry approximately 0.4%. Sequenced sample: memory CD4+ T cells sorted from blood. The source of these receptors is a human donor in good health.

As regards this clone: The same CDR3 can be traced to other DNA sequences in this sample. The chain recombines TRBV15 with TRBJ1-4, with no clear D. The CDR3 sequence is 14 residues long. The V and J ends lost 1 base and 4 bases respectively, with 7 bases between them. Germline V gives CDR1 LNHNV, CDR2 YYDKDF (reference sequence). CDR3 sequence reads: CATSRGGSNEKLFF. For the CDR3, the DNA is TGTGCCACCAGCAGAGGAGGGAGTAATGAAAAACTGTTTTTT.

J is TRBJ1-1 and V is TRBV15; D unresolved. The CDR3 is 11 amino acids. The germline V and J ends were trimmed by 8 bases and 6 bases, with 10 bases remaining between them. Looked up from germline, CDR1 is LNHNV and CDR2 is YYDKDF (reference sequence). The CDR3 sequence: CATQRESEAFF. CDR3 coding DNA: TGTGCCACCCAAAGGGAATCTGAAGCTTTCTTT.

The CDR3 nucleotides read TGTGCCAGCAGCCAAGGGGACGACAGGGACTTGGGCTACACCTTC. Protein: CASSQGDDRDLGYTF. This chain joins TRBV4-2 and TRBJ1-2; TRBD1 agrees at 7 bases. The CDR3 is made up of 15 amino acids. The germline V gene encodes CDR1 LGHNA and CDR2 YNFKEQ. V shed 1 base and J 8 bases; nucleotides not matched to a gene: 10.

This sequence joins TRBV23-1 and TRBJ2-7; D may be TRBD1 or TRBD2 (5 bases each). TRBV23-1 is treated as an ORF (open reading frame) with a function not yet certain. V was clipped by 0 bases and J by 2 bases, with 29 bases between them. The CDR3 length is 21 residues. As DNA, the CDR3 is TGCGCCAGCAGTCAATCTTTCAGATCGAACCGGGACCCTGACTATGCCTACGAGCAGTACTTC. It encodes CASSQSFRSNRDPDYAYEQYF.

With respect to this clone: Relative to the germline gene, one junction end is altered; a read error may explain this. The rearrangement joins TRBV5-1 to TRBJ1-5; no clear D. The germline CDR1 and CDR2 sequences are SGHRS and YFSETQ. The CDR3 runs 15 residues. The chain's CDR3 is CASSLEQAVNQLQHF. The DNA of the CDR3 is TGCGCCAGCAGCTTGGAGCAGGCCGTCAATCAGCTCCAGCATTTT.

This clone was seen once. The rearrangement links TRBV11-3 to TRBJ2-7, with D uncertain. Germline assignment: CDR1 SGHNT and CDR2 YENEEA. The CDR3 runs 13 residues. V dropped 0 bases and J dropped 0 bases, with 3 bases sitting between them. In DNA, the CDR3 is TGTGCCAGCAGCTTAGATGTCTCCTACGAGCAGTACTTC. Translating gives CASSLDVSYEQYF.

This clone was seen once. This chain uses TRBV7-2 with TRBJ2-1; D unresolved. Germline V gives CDR1 SGHTA, CDR2 FQGNSA. The CDR3 has 11 residues. Trimming shortened V by 4 bases and J by 9 bases, and 7 bases separated the two germline ends. CDR3 sequence reads: CASSSLGEQFF. DNA of the CDR3: TGTGCCAGCAGCTCGTTGGGTGAGCAGTTCTTC.

This clone was seen a single time. In DNA, the CDR3 is TGTGCCAGCAGTTACCGCCCGCCAGGGGGCGAGGGTTACACCGGGGAGCTGTTTTTT. Translation gives CASSYRPPGGEGYTGELFF. The chain carries TRBV27 and TRBJ2-2; 8 bases fit TRBD1. The J segment lost 3 bases and the V segment lost 4 bases, leaving 16 bases of the junction unmatched. The CDR3 sequence is 19 residues long. Germline V gives CDR1 MNHEY, CDR2 SMNVEV (reference sequence).

The J gene is TRBJ2-7, the V gene TRBV7-2; TRBD1 matches at 8 bases. CDR1 SGHTA and CDR2 FQGNSA come from the germline V gene. The CDR3 is 15 residues long. V was pared by 4 bases and J by 5 bases, with 10 bases of the junction left unmatched. CDR3 loop: CASSSRTGNFHEQYF. CDR3 nucleotides: TGTGCCAGCAGCTCCCGGACAGGGAATTTCCACGAGCAGTACTTC.

This chain connects TRBV27 to TRBJ2-2; weak D call: TRBD1 (5 bases). Germline CDR1 and CDR2: MNHEY and SMNVEV (reference sequence). The ends were cut back, 6 bases at V and 0 bases at J, with 8 bases in the middle. The CDR3 sequence is 14 residues long. The CDR3 loop is CASRRTTNTGELFF. The CDR3 coding sequence is TGTGCCAGCAGGAGGACAACGAACACCGGGGAGCTGTTTTTT.

The genes are TRBV7-7 and TRBJ2-1; D is perhaps TRBD2 (6 bases). Trimming pared 4 bases from V and 3 bases from J, leaving 10 bases between. CDR3 length: 14 amino acids. CDR1 and CDR2 (germline): SSHAT, FNYEAQ (reference sequence). This CDR3 reads CASSSLGGYNEQFF. CDR3 DNA sequence: TGTGCCAGCAGCTCCCTGGGGGGCTACAATGAGCAGTTCTTC.

The rearrangement links TRBV11-2 to TRBJ1-2; TRBD1 is a possible D gene (6 bases). Trimming pared 0 bases from V and 6 bases from J, leaving 17 bases between. CDR3 length: 16 residues. Germline-derived CDR1 and CDR2 are SGHAT and FQNNGV. CDR3 region: CASSLERPRGQHGYTF. The CDR3 coding sequence is TGTGCCAGCAGCTTAGAACGCCCTCGGGGGCAACATGGCTACACCTTC.

The chain uses TRBV14 and TRBJ1-5, with 7 bases fitting TRBD1. CDR3 length: 15 amino acids. V shed 6 bases and J 3 bases; nucleotides not matched to a gene: 8. Germline loops: CDR1 SGHDN, CDR2 FVKESK. This CDR3 is CASSQGGGFNQPQHF. For the CDR3, the DNA is TGTGCCAGCAGTCAGGGGGGGGGATTCAATCAGCCCCAGCATTTT.

CDR3 in DNA: TGCGCCAGCAGCGTCGCGCCCGGGGGGAACTATGGCTACACCTTC. Residues: CASSVAPGGNYGYTF. The chain employs TRBV5-1 and TRBJ1-2; tentative D call: TRBD1 (5 bases). Germline assignment: CDR1 SGHRS and CDR2 YFSETQ. Trimming stripped 4 bases from V and 2 bases from J, with 15 bases between. The CDR3 runs to 15 residues.

V and J are TRBV25-1 and TRBJ2-1, with D uncertain. Trimming left V 6 bases short and J 4 bases short, with 10 bases between. Looked up from germline, CDR1 is MGHDK and CDR2 is SYGVNS. The CDR3 loop spans 13 amino acids. The CDR3 DNA reads as TGTGCCAGCAGAGGGCCCCTATACAATGAGCAGTTCTTC. Protein product: CASRGPLYNEQFF.

The chain employs TRBV6-6 and TRBJ1-6; tentatively, D is TRBD1 (6 bases). In germline, CDR1 is MNHNY, CDR2 SVGAGI (reference sequence). Trimming shortened V by 7 bases and J by 5 bases, and 9 bases separated the two germline ends. The length of the CDR3 is 13 residues. For the CDR3, the DNA is TGTGCCAGCAACCAGGGGAATAATTCACCCCTCCACTTT. This codes for CASNQGNNSPLHF.

The V and J genes are TRBV5-6 and TRBJ1-5; 8 nucleotides line up with TRBD1. CDR1 SGHDT and CDR2 YYEEEE come from the germline V gene. Unmatched junction bases numbered 5, after V lost 2 bases and J lost 1 base. The CDR3 contains 16 residues. CDR3 in amino acids: CASSLTGGGSNQPQHF. Here the CDR3 DNA reads TGTGCCAGCAGCTTAACAGGGGGAGGAAGCAATCAGCCCCAGCATTTT.

This chain links TRBV2 with TRBJ1-6, with 11 bases that match TRBD1. Trimming at V came to 6 bases and at J to 1 base, leaving 2 bases not matched to a gene. CDR3 size: 16 residues. Germline loops: CDR1 SNHLY, CDR2 FYNNEI. Here the CDR3 DNA reads TGTGCCAGCAGGGGGACAGGGGGGTCCTATAATTCACCCCTCCACTTT. This gives the protein CASRGTGGSYNSPLHF.

The chain uses TRBV7-3 and TRBJ2-5; D unclear. This CDR3 is 13 amino acids long. V was trimmed by 4 bases and J by 3 bases, leaving 9 bases between them. Germline lookup yields CDR1 SGHTA and CDR2 FQGTGA. The CDR3 DNA follows: TGTGCCAGCAGCTCGACGGATAAAGAGACCCAGTACTTC. This translates into CASSSTDKETQYF.

This clone was recorded once. The genes are TRBV6-1 and TRBJ2-5; TRBD2 agrees at 9 bases. Germline trimming cut 11 bases from V and 4 bases from J; bases unmatched to any gene: 8. The CDR3 spans 13 residues. Germline CDR1 reads MNHNS; CDR2 reads SASEGT. CDR3 loop: CAAGGLTPETQYF. The CDR3 DNA reads TGTGCCGCGGGAGGGTTGACCCCAGAGACCCAGTACTTC.

The chain has TRBV11-2 and TRBJ2-5, with a possible D match to TRBD1 (6 bases). The CDR3 loop spans 15 amino acids. V lost 6 bases to trimming and J lost 5 bases, with 19 bases between them. Looked up from germline, CDR1 is SGHAT and CDR2 is FQNNGV. This chain's CDR3 is CASSPIGGVGETQYF. The CDR3 DNA reads as TGTGCCAGCAGTCCAATTGGGGGCGTCGGCGAGACCCAGTACTTC.

The J gene is TRBJ2-2, the V gene TRBV5-6, with 8 bases fitting TRBD1. Germline assignment: CDR1 SGHDT and CDR2 YYEEEE. Germline trimming cut 4 bases from V and 5 bases from J; bases unmatched to any gene: 7. The CDR3 totals 15 residues. This CDR3 is CASSPQGAGTGELFF. CDR3 nucleotides: TGTGCCAGCAGCCCCCAGGGGGCAGGGACCGGGGAGCTGTTTTTT.

This chain links TRBV20-1 with TRBJ1-2; D gene uncertain. Per germline, CDR1 DFQATT and CDR2 SNEGSKA (reference sequence). The V gene lost 5 bases and the J gene lost 6 bases, with 7 bases spanning the gap. This CDR3 region has 10 residues. CDR3 residues: CSAGEDGYTF. DNA for the CDR3: TGCAGTGCTGGGGAGGATGGCTACACCTTC.

The chain carries TRBV7-2 and TRBJ2-3; D unclear. Germline lookup yields CDR1 SGHTA and CDR2 FQGNSA. The CDR3 contains 12 residues. V shed 5 bases and J shed 9 bases, with 12 bases lying between them. In DNA, the CDR3 is TGTGCCAGCAGCCGGACGGCTAAAACGCAGTATTTT. Encoded protein: CASSRTAKTQYF. The full variable domain, completed using reference TRBV7-2 and TRBJ2-3, is GAGVSQSPSNKVTEKGKDVELRCDPISGHTALYWYRQSLGQGLEFLIYFQGNSAPDKSGLPSDRFSAERTGGSVSTLTIQRTQQEDSAVYLCASSRTAKTQYFGPGTRLTVL.

V gene TRBV18 combines with J gene TRBJ1-1; D is perhaps TRBD1 (5 bases). V was shortened by 1 base and J by 3 bases, with 15 bases between the two germline ends. CDR1 is KGHSH and CDR2 is LQKENI in the germline V gene. This CDR3 region has 16 residues. This chain's CDR3 is CASSPRGGGVDTEAFF. The CDR3 DNA sequence: TGTGCCAGCTCACCACGGGGGGGAGGGGTCGACACTGAAGCTTTCTTT.

This clone has a single count. This chain joins TRBV19 and TRBJ2-7, with 12 positions matching TRBD2. J gave up 5 bases and V 6 bases, and 2 bases lay outside the gene matches. This CDR3 contains 13 residues. Germline CDR1 LNHDA, CDR2 SQIVND (reference sequence). For the CDR3, the DNA is TGTGCCAGTAGACGACTAGCGGGGGACGAGCAGTACTTC. Protein sequence: CASRRLAGDEQYF. Using reference TRBV19 and TRBJ2-7 for the parts outside the CDR3, the full variable domain is DGGITQSPKYLFRKEGQNVTLSCEQNLNHDAMYWYRQDPGQGLRLIYYSQIVNDFQKGDIAEGYSVSREKKESFPLTVTSAQKNPTAFYLCASRRLAGDEQYFGPGTRLTVT.

This chain joins TRBV6-1 and TRBJ2-7; 9 nucleotides align to TRBD1. CDR3 length: 14 residues. V gave up 7 bases and J gave up 8 bases; unmatched junction bases: 12. Germline V gives CDR1 MNHNS, CDR2 SASEGT. The CDR3 loop reads CASTPGTGSLKQYF. The CDR3 nucleotides read TGTGCCAGCACGCCCGGGACAGGGAGTCTGAAGCAGTACTTC.

This clone was picked up a small number of times. J is TRBJ2-5 and V is TRBV7-2; D possibly uses TRBD1 or TRBD2 (6 bases each). Germline loops: CDR1 SGHTA, CDR2 FQGNSA. V lost 5 bases and J lost 5, with 12 bases in between. The CDR3 sequence is 13 residues long. In DNA, the CDR3 is TGTGCCAGCAGCCCCACGGGGGCGGAGACCCAGTACTTC. Its translation: CASSPTGAETQYF.